This TCR beta chain was found in a study of kidney transplant recipient with SARS-CoV-2 infection. About this clonotype: A read error is possible here, since a much larger clone lies one base away.

TCRdb fed the reads into MiXCR, producing one record per CDR3 protein. Of about 240,000 distinct CDR3 sequences in the sample, about 30% were seen once. This CDR3 is built from 16 residues. Germline V gives CDR1 MNHEY, CDR2 SVGAGI. J is TRBJ2-6 and V is TRBV6-5; 9 nucleotides align to TRBD2. Sequences were derived from a blood sample, sampled at baseline and around day 110 from a kidney transplant recipient. This receptor was taken from a male patient between 25 and 39 years old who had COVID-19 and was a kidney transplant recipient. Part of the T cells may come from the graft donor. The CDR3 DNA follows: TGTGCCGGCAGGCGGGAGGGCCAGTCTGGGGCCAACGTCCTGACTTTC. This gives the protein CAGRREGQSGANVLTF.